The TCR beta chain under discussion was sequenced for a study of blood T cell repertoires in COVID-19. Study as a whole: The cDNA or gDNA used as material had been derived from T cells, B-cell-depleted T cells, or PBMCs.

The germline V gene has CDR1 SNHLY and CDR2 FYNNEI. With V trimmed by 3 bases and J by 4 bases, 3 bases remained unmatched. The CDR3 length is 15 residues. In the original processing: Reference gene primer amplification gave nucleated cell count estimates. Sequenced by immunoSEQ multiplex PCR; TCRdb stores in-frame clones only, minus some. The V and J calls and clone size are taken from that table; D and trimming were inferred from the DNA. The repertoire holds a few hundred thousand clones, with around 86% as singletons. Specimen: peripheral blood. This chain links TRBV2 with TRBJ1-5; 10 nucleotides line up with TRBD1. The sequence was collected from a middle-aged man with active or convalescent COVID-19. The CDR3 reads CASSDDRGLNQPQHF. The CDR3 DNA sequence: TGTGCCAGCAGTGACGACAGGGGGCTGAATCAGCCCCAGCATTTT.